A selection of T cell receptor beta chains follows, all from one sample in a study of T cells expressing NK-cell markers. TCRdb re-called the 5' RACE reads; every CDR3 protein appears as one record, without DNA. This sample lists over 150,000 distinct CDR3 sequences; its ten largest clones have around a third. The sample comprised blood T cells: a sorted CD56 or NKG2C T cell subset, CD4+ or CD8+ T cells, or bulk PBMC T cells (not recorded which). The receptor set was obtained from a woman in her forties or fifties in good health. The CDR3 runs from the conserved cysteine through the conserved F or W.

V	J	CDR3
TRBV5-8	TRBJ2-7	CASSLGPSVKQYF
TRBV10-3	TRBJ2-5	CAIMSPPQETQYF
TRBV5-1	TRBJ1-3	CASSLDRGPGNTIYF
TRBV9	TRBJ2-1	CASSLSDRGVYNEQFF
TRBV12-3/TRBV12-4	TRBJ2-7	CASRAPYDEQYF
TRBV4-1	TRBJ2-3	CASNQDRGVGDTQYF
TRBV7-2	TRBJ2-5	CASDTAGGDQETQYF
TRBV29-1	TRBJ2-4	CSVEVAGLAGSSIQYF
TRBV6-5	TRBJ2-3	CASSPTAGATDTQYF
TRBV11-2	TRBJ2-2	CASTKVDTGELFF
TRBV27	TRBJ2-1	CASLSGTGMSDEQFF
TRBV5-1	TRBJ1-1	CASSLGGVNEAFF
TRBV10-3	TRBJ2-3	CAINPGQGAPDTQYF
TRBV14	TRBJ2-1	CASSQGGGDNEQFF
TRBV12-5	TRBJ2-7	CASASGGSSYEQYF
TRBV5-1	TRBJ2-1	CASSLAQGQLGEQFF
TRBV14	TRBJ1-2	CASSGTNPSYGYTF
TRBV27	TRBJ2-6	CASRPGTGGLGANVLTF
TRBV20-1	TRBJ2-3	CSARPHPLAGFTDTQYF
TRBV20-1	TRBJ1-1	CSAKANTEAFF
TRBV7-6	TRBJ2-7	CASSVRPGQGAEEQYF
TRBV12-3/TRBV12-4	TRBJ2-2	CASTELTSGRANTGELFF
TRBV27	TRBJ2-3	CASSFPPGQGTDTQYF
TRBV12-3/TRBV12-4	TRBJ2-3	CASSFVAGSTDTQYF
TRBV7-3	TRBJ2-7	CASSIDSDAPAEQYF
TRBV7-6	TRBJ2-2	CASSLGGLVLRSNTGELFF
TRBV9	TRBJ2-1	CASSLGLGSVGQFF
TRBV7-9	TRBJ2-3	CASTAGLAGTDTQYF
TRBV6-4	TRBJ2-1	CASSRGLAGPWDEQFF
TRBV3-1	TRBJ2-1	CASSQEKEGRNEQFF
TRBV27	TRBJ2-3	CASSPREADTQYF
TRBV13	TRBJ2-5	CASSFRQRGRETQYF
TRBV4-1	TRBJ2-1	CASEGGYNEQFF
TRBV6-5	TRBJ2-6	CASSYSGQGALGANVLTF
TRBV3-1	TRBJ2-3	CASSQGEGRDTQYF
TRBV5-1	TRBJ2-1	CASSLFYEQFF
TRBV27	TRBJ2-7	CASSLKGFSSYEQYF
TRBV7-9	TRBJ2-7	CASSLGRQDDKYEQYF
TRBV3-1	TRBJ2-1	CASSPDGRAALSYNEQFF
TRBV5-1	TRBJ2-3	CASSLVQGAPTTDTQYF
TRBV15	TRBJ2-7	CATSRDTLYEQYF
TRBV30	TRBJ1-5	CAWSVGPGQPQHF
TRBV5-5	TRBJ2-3	CASSPPTIPSTDTQYF
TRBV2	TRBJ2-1	CASSENYEQFF
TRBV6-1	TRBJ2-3	CASLGAPVDTQYF
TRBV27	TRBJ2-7	CASSIQGIETYFEQYF
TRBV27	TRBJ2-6	CASSPAASGANVLTF
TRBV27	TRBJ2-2	CASWIGSSRTGELFF
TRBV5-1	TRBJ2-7	CASSAGTGWPSEQYF